This T cell receptor (beta chain) was found in a study of Ad26.COV2.S vaccination and SARS-CoV-2 variants (dated by TCRdb to 2020 to 2022). Regarding the complete study: Vaccine-arm donors were drawn from COV1001, a multicentre, randomized, double-blind, placebo-controlled phase I-IIa trial of Ad26.COV2.S in healthy adults. TCRbeta repertoire sequencing was used to assess the specificity and breadth of SARS-CoV-2-reactive T cell receptors after Ad26.COV2.S vaccination. Investigators remained blinded to trial group allocation during experiments and outcome assessment. The TCR-sequenced set comprised approximately 32 samples: some 20 Ad26.COV2.S vaccine recipients, 5 placebo recipients and 8 SARS-CoV-2 convalescent individuals. Trial participants were randomized into five groups of five, in which low-dose or high-dose Ad26.COV2.S was given once or twice, or placebo was given on both occasions. Ad26.COV2.S was given intramuscularly at 5x10^10 or 1x10^11 viral particles, as a single shot or as two shots 56 days apart. The paper as a whole reports these results and caveats: Comparable non-spike TCR breadth was observed between vaccine and placebo recipients, consistent with only spike being contained in the vaccine. After vaccination, substantial breadth of spike-specific CD8+ and CD4+ T cell responses was reported. The study was not powered to compare responses between vaccine doses or regimens. The authors noted that the TCR breadth and depth analyses may have underestimated total T cell responses. Compared with placebo recipients, Ad26.COV2.S recipients showed higher spike-specific TCR breadth (P = 0.0014).

Deletion took 1 base off V and 7 bases off J, with a span of 15 bases between the germline ends. CDR1 and CDR2 are read off the germline V gene as SGHRS and YFSETQ. The CDR3 numbers 15 residues from cysteine through phenylalanine. The sequence is cut down to CDR3 DNA, 45 bases in frame from base 1. Reading the label with the study, this specimen's treatment or condition is: roughly 18 received Ad26.COV2.S at low or high dose, single or two shots; 5 received placebo; per-sample allocation not given. Repertoires of vaccine and placebo recipients were sequenced from samples collected on day 63 after the first injection. In Cohort 1b, about two dozen adults aged 18-55 years were enrolled at a single site in Boston, USA, between 29 July and 7 August 2020. Ad26.COV2.S was a replication-incompetent adenovirus type 26 vector expressing a prefusion-stabilized SARS-CoV-2 spike protein from the original Wuhan strain.

A remark on this clone: It lacks a known antigen. Base quality data are lacking; no much larger clone is found one base away.

The immunoSEQ Assay was used to sequence TCRbeta CDR3 regions. After extraction, genomic DNA underwent amplification by bias-controlled multiplex PCR, followed by high-throughput sequencing. The authors' analysis ran thus. To quantify the absolute abundance of every unique TCRbeta CDR3 region, sequences were collapsed and filtered. T cell fraction was estimated by normalizing TCRbeta template counts to usable DNA, which was measured by amplifying reference genes present in all nucleated cells. Repertoire TCRs were annotated as SARS-CoV-2-specific when V gene, CDR3 amino acid sequence and J gene were exactly matched to a known reactive TCR set. The reference SARS-CoV-2 TCR set was obtained from MIRA and was filtered for enrichment in COVID-19-positive ImmuneCODE repertoires, whereby public or cross-reactive TCRs were removed. Drawing on the MIRA antigens, annotated TCRs were analysed further at the level of specific ORF or position within ORF. Breadth was defined as annotated unique rearrangements over total unique productive rearrangements; depth was the summed frequency of those rearrangements. Two-sided Wilcoxon rank-sum tests were used to compare TCR breadth between groups. TCRdb re-hosts the immuneACCESS table, in-frame sequences only. Its copies lack some clones; in the studies checked, an unresolved V gene accounts for under half of them, and the cause for the rest is not known. V, J and clone size are those of that table, while D and trimming were read from the DNA. Here the sample has more than 300,000 clones; about 85% occur a single time. The ten top clones hold 2% to 2.5% of the sample.

The receptor was derived from a person between 18 and 60 years old who received the Ad26.COV2.S COVID-19 vaccine or a placebo. The sample was peripheral blood, taken in a trial of Ad26.COV2.S vaccine versus placebo. The chain links TRBV5-1 with TRBJ2-1; a tentative D match to TRBD2 spans 5 bases. The CDR3 reads as follows: CASSLFSGDGNEQFF. The nucleotides read TGCGCCAGCAGCTTGTTCAGCGGCGACGGGAATGAGCAGTTCTTC.